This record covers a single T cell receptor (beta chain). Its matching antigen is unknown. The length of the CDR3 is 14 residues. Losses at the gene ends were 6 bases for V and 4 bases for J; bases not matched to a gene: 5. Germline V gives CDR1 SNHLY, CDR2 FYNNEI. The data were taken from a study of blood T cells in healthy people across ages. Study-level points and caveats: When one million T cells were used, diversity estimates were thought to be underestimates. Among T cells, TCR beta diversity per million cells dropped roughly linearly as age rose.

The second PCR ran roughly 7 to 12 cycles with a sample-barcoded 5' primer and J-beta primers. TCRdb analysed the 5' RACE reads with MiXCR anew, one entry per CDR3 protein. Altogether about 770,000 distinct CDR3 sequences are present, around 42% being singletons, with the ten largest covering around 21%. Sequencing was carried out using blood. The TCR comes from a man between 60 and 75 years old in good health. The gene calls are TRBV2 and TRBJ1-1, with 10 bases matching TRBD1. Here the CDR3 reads CASSARDRGTEAFF. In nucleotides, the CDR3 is TGTGCCAGCAGCGCCCGGGACAGGGGCACTGAAGCTTTCTTT.